This section outlines one T cell receptor beta chain sequence together with its context. This entry belongs to a study of tumor-infiltrating lymphocytes in localized non-small cell lung cancer. Looking at the study overall: Some samples were collected after neoadjuvant chemotherapy; smokers, never-smokers and several histologies were included. Tumor tissue and non-adjacent uninvolved lung came from each patient.

Assay: immunoSEQ multiplex PCR; the TCRdb copy retains only in-frame clones and omits some. The sample carries about 12,000 clones, roughly 64% recorded once. The V end was cut by 0 bases, the J end by 10 bases, with 10 bases between. This CDR3 spans 13 amino acids. Looked up from germline, CDR1 is SGHDT and CDR2 is YYEEEE. This sequence joins TRBV5-6 and TRBJ1-4, with D perhaps TRBD1 (6 bases). Material for sequencing was lung tumor tissue. The source of this sequence is a human donor with non-small cell lung cancer. The CDR3 DNA reads TGTGCCAGCAGCTTGGTGGGCAGGGGAAAACTGTTTTTT. Its protein is CASSLVGRGKLFF.